These 16 T cell receptor beta chains came from one sample sequenced in a study of blood T cells in healthy people across ages. Using a J-beta primer mix together with a sample-barcoded 5' primer, a second PCR was run for 7 to 11 cycles. TCRdb fed the 5' RACE reads into MiXCR, producing one record per CDR3 protein. Here the sample spans 1.5 million to 2 million distinct CDR3 sequences, 28% being singletons. The sequenced sample consisted of blood. These receptors were obtained from a woman under 40 in good health.

This clonotype showed up just a few times. The V call is TRBV5-6, the J call TRBJ2-7; 8 bases agree with TRBD2. Trimming removed 4 bases from V and 0 bases from J; junction bases left unmatched: 6. CDR1 and CDR2 from the germline V gene are SGHDT and YYEEEE. This CDR3 spans 15 amino acids. The DNA for the CDR3 is TGTGCCAGCAGCCCACAACTAGCGGTCTCCTACGAGCAGTACTTC. Translating it yields CASSPQLAVSYEQYF.

The gene calls are TRBV9 and TRBJ2-1, with no clear D. The CDR3 has 16 amino acids. Trimming took 0 bases from V and 3 from J, leaving 13 bases between them. Germline V CDR1 and CDR2: SGDLS, YYNGEE. The CDR3 DNA reads as TGTGCCAGCAGCGTAGCTTCCCGGACGGACTACAATGAGCAGTTCTTC. This sequence encodes CASSVASRTDYNEQFF.

The genes are TRBV5-5 and TRBJ1-1; no definite D call. Per the germline V gene, CDR1 is SGHKS and CDR2 is YYEKEE (reference sequence). The CDR3 has 12 amino acids. V lost 7 bases and J 0 bases, leaving 7 bases between the germline ends. The CDR3 is CASRKMNTEAFF. The CDR3 coding sequence is TGTGCCAGCCGTAAGATGAACACTGAAGCTTTCTTT.

The chain has TRBV29-1 and TRBJ2-7; 12 bases map to TRBD1. The CDR3 extends over 14 amino acids. V was clipped by 4 bases and J by 5 bases; unmatched bases: 6. CDR1 is SQVTM, CDR2 ANQGSEA, per germline. The CDR3 loop reads CSVAGQGAWDEQYF. CDR3 nucleotide sequence: TGCAGCGTTGCGGGACAGGGGGCGTGGGACGAGCAGTACTTC.

This clonotype was counted at least ten times. The gene calls are TRBV11-2 and TRBJ2-6; D is perhaps TRBD2 (5 bases). Per germline, CDR1 SGHAT and CDR2 FQNNGV. The CDR3 runs 16 residues. V was trimmed by 1 base and J by 2 bases, leaving 9 bases between them. CDR3 region: CASSLGPGAGANVLTF. The DNA of the CDR3 is TGTGCCAGCAGCTTAGGTCCCGGGGCTGGGGCCAACGTCCTGACTTTC.

A few counts support this clonotype. The rearrangement uses TRBV20-1 and TRBJ2-1, with 7 bases fitting TRBD2. The CDR3 runs 16 residues. Germline trimming cut 3 bases from V and 2 bases from J; bases unmatched to any gene: 10. Germline V gene sequence: CDR1 DFQATT, CDR2 SNEGSKA (reference sequence). The CDR3 coding sequence is TGCAGTGCTAGTCGCGCGCCTAGCGGTGCCTACAATGAGCAGTTCTTC. This gives the protein CSASRAPSGAYNEQFF.

DNA for the CDR3: TGCAGTGCTAGAGATGAAGAGGCCAAAAACATTCAGTACTTC. Its protein product is CSARDEEAKNIQYF. V and J are TRBV20-1 and TRBJ2-4; D gene ambiguous. The CDR3 is 14 residues long. V shed 0 bases and J shed 1 base, with 7 bases lying between them. Germline values: CDR1 DFQATT, CDR2 SNEGSKA (reference sequence).

This clonotype turned up a few times. The CDR3 region is CASSYQGRGEQYF. As DNA, the CDR3 is TGTGCCAGCAGCTACCAAGGCAGGGGAGAGCAGTACTTC. The chain has TRBV6-6 and TRBJ2-7, with a possible D match to TRBD1 (6 bases). This CDR3 is built from 13 residues. The germline V gene has CDR1 MNHNY and CDR2 SVGAGI (reference sequence). V lost 6 bases to trimming and J lost 7 bases, with 16 bases between them.

This clonotype appeared many times. The V call is TRBV7-6, the J call TRBJ1-2; the match to TRBD1 covers 7 bases. The length of the CDR3 is 14 residues. V was pared by 4 bases and J by 6 bases, with 8 bases of the junction left unmatched. Germline V CDR1 and CDR2: SGHVS, FNYEAQ. The CDR3, as DNA: TGTGCCAGCAGCTACGATGTAGGGGGCGATGGCTACACCTTC. This codes for CASSYDVGGDGYTF.

As for this clonotype: A much larger clone lies a single base off, so this may be a read error. V is TRBV29-1 and J is TRBJ1-2, with 12 bases aligning to TRBD1. This CDR3 spans 14 amino acids. CDR1 and CDR2 from the germline V gene are SQVTM and ANQGSEA. CDR3 amino acids: CSVERGQGAGGCTF. The CDR3 coding sequence is TGCAGCGTTGAGAGGGGACAGGGGGCAGGTGGCTGCACCTTC.

This clonotype was detected ten times or more. This sequence joins TRBV5-1 and TRBJ2-3; D is unresolved. With 4 bases removed from V and 0 bases from J, the gap between germline ends came to 12 bases. CDR3 length: 15 amino acids. Per germline, CDR1 SGHRS and CDR2 YFSETQ. The CDR3 coding sequence is TGCGCCAGCAGCCTTGACGGATCTAGCACAGATACGCAGTATTTT. Protein sequence: CASSLDGSSTDTQYF. Based on the CDR3 plus reference TRBV5-1 and TRBJ2-3, the full variable domain is KAGVTQTPRYLIKTRGQQVTLSCSPISGHRSVSWYQQTPGQGLQFLFEYFSETQRNKGNFPGRFSGRQFSNSRSEMNVSTLELGDSALYLCASSLDGSSTDTQYFGPGTRLTVL.

This clonotype was detected only a few times. The chain links TRBV24-1 to TRBJ2-3, with TRBD2 identical over 10 bases. Losses at the gene ends were 2 bases for V and 1 base for J; bases not matched to a gene: 5. This CDR3 region has 17 residues. Germline V gene data show CDR1 as KGHDR and CDR2 as SFDVKD. CDR3 nucleotide sequence: TGTGCCACCAGTGATTCTAGCGGGAGTTTAGGCACAGATACGCAGTATTTT. Protein: CATSDSSGSLGTDTQYF.

CDR3 sequence reads: CASSGRDRGLNEQFF. The CDR3 region has the DNA TGTGCCAGCAGCGGCCGGGACAGGGGGCTCAATGAGCAGTTCTTC. The genes are TRBV11-1 and TRBJ2-1; 12 positions match TRBD1. Germline-derived CDR1 and CDR2 are SGHAT and FQDESV (reference sequence). V gave up 5 bases and J gave up 6 bases; unmatched junction bases: 5. The CDR3 spans 15 residues.

This clonotype showed up just a few times. J is TRBJ1-2 and V is TRBV10-3; weak D call: TRBD1 (5 bases). The length of the CDR3 is 13 residues. V was shortened by 2 bases and J by 8 bases, with 12 bases between the two germline ends. Germline assignment: CDR1 ENHRY and CDR2 SYGVKD. The DNA of the CDR3 is TGTGCCATCAGTGAGAGGCAGGGCGGCGGCTACACCTTC. This sequence encodes CAISERQGGGYTF.

The chain couples TRBV3-1 to TRBJ2-3; D is perhaps TRBD1 or TRBD2 (5 bases each). The CDR3 is made up of 16 amino acids. Germline CDR1 is LGHDT and CDR2 is YNNKEL (reference sequence). The V and J ends lost 0 bases and 3 bases respectively, with 13 bases between them. The CDR3 spells CASSQESGSGTDTQYF. For the CDR3, the DNA is TGTGCCAGCAGCCAAGAGTCAGGGAGCGGTACAGATACGCAGTATTTT.

In its sample, this clonotype was seen once. V usage is TRBV28 and J usage is TRBJ2-3; 7 bases match TRBD1. V lost 8 bases, J lost 6 bases, and 11 bases stayed unmatched. The germline gives CDR1 MDHEN, CDR2 SYDVKM. The CDR3 is made up of 14 amino acids. The CDR3 DNA reads as TGTGCCAGCTTTGAAGGGGGCACCCCGGATACGCAGTATTTT. This translates into CASFEGGTPDTQYF.